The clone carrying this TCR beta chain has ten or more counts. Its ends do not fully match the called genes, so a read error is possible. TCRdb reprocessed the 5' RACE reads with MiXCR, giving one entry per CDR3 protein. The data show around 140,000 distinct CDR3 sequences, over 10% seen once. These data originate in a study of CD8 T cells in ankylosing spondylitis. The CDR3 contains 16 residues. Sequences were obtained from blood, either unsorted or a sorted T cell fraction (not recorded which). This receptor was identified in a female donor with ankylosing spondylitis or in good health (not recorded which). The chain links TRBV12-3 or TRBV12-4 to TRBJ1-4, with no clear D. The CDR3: CASTLGSAGTNEKLFF. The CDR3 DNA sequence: TGTGCCAGCACTTTAGGGTCCGCTGGAACTAATGAAAAACTGTTTTTT.